A single sample gave rise to the 31 T cell receptor beta chains below, sequenced in a study of STAT5B mutations in CD4+ large granular lymphocyte leukemia. Here immunoSEQ multiplex PCR was the method, and the copy in TCRdb shows in-frame clones only, minus some. The table records just over 40,000 clones, around 85% of them present only once. Sample: CD4+ T cells from blood buffy coats. Every receptor here comes from a human donor in good health.

This sequence joins TRBV7-2 and TRBJ2-5; D gene ambiguous. V gave up 2 bases and J gave up 4 bases, with 5 bases separating them. The CDR3 is 12 amino acids. Germline V lookup: CDR1 SGHTA, CDR2 FQGNSA. This CDR3 is CASSLHRETQYF. CDR3 sequence (DNA): TGTGCCAGCAGCTTACACCGAGAGACCCAGTACTTC.

V gene TRBV18 combines with J gene TRBJ2-1; 8 nucleotides agree with TRBD1. The CDR3 spans 16 residues. The germline gives CDR1 KGHSH, CDR2 LQKENI. V was clipped by 3 bases and J by 5 bases; unmatched bases: 9. CDR3 sequence: CASSPPTRQGNNEQFF. The CDR3 DNA follows: TGTGCCAGCTCACCGCCGACTAGACAGGGGAACAATGAGCAGTTCTTC.

The chain combines TRBV19 with TRBJ1-2, with TRBD1 identical over 7 bases. The junction had 14 bases not matched to a gene; V was cut back by 6 bases and J by 7 bases. The CDR3 loop spans 15 amino acids. Germline V gives CDR1 LNHDA, CDR2 SQIVND (reference sequence). CDR3 bases: TGTGCCAGTAGGAAAGCAGGGGGAGGTATTTTTGGCTACACCTTC. Its translation: CASRKAGGGIFGYTF.

The chain joins TRBV18 to TRBJ2-6, with D possibly TRBD2 on 6 matching bases. V dropped 0 bases and J dropped 0 bases, with 12 bases sitting between them. The CDR3 loop spans 18 amino acids. The germline gives CDR1 KGHSH, CDR2 LQKENI. As DNA, the CDR3 is TGTGCCAGCTCACCACCCGGCGCGGGAACCTCTGGGGCCAACGTCCTGACTTTC. It yields the protein CASSPPGAGTSGANVLTF.

V is TRBV27 and J is TRBJ1-1; D is unresolved. There are 16 residues in the CDR3. The V gene's germline CDR1 is MNHEY and CDR2 SMNVEV (reference sequence). The germline V and J ends were trimmed by 6 bases and 1 base, with 18 bases remaining between them. DNA of the CDR3: TGTGCCAGCAGCCCTCGAATCGGACGGGGGAACACTGAAGCTTTCTTT. Translation gives CASSPRIGRGNTEAFF.

The chain recombines TRBV10-3 with TRBJ1-2; D gene unclear. The V and J ends lost 4 bases and 5 bases respectively, with 11 bases between them. The CDR3 sequence is 13 residues long. From germline, CDR1 is ENHRY and CDR2 SYGVKD. The CDR3 region is CAISGEVNYGYTF. DNA for the CDR3: TGTGCCATCAGTGGGGAGGTAAATTATGGCTACACCTTC.

This chain links TRBV4-1 with TRBJ1-6, with D possibly matching TRBD1 (6 bases). Germline CDR1 and CDR2: MGHRA and YSYEKL. CDR3 size: 16 residues. Trimming cost V 1 base and J 9 bases, with 16 bases left between them. The CDR3 DNA sequence: TGCGCCAGCAGCCAAGTCCCAACAGGGATCATTTCACCCCTCCACTTT. Encoded protein: CASSQVPTGIISPLHF.

The chain couples TRBV28 to TRBJ2-5; 12 bases agree with TRBD2. In germline, CDR1 is MDHEN, CDR2 SYDVKM. The CDR3 contains 15 residues. The junction had 10 bases not matched to a gene; V was cut back by 7 bases and J by 7 bases. This chain's CDR3 is CASNPRTSGAGTQYF. The CDR3 DNA is TGTGCCAGCAACCCAAGGACTAGCGGGGCGGGGACCCAGTACTTC. Drawing the rest from reference TRBV28 and TRBJ2-5, the complete variable domain is DVKVTQSSRYLVKRTGEKVFLECVQDMDHENMFWYRQDPGLGLRLIYFSYDVKMKEKGDIPEGYSVSREKKERFSLILESASTNQTSMYLCASNPRTSGAGTQYFGPGTRLLVL.

The rearrangement links TRBV5-6 to TRBJ1-3; 7 bases align to TRBD1. Germline assignment: CDR1 SGHDT and CDR2 YYEEEE. CDR3 length: 14 residues. The J segment lost 4 bases and the V segment lost 4 bases, leaving 5 bases of the junction unmatched. The CDR3 coding sequence is TGTGCCAGCAGCAGACAGGGTGCCGGAAACACCATATATTTT. This encodes CASSRQGAGNTIYF.

The J gene is TRBJ2-1, the V gene TRBV7-2, with D maybe TRBD1 (6 bases). The CDR3 is 16 amino acids. The germline V gene has CDR1 SGHTA and CDR2 FQGNSA. V lost 6 bases, J lost 3 bases, and 18 bases lay in between. The CDR3 DNA is TGTGCCAGCAGACGGGTGGGCAGGGGACACTACAATGAGCAGTTCTTC. Translation gives CASRRVGRGHYNEQFF.

The rearrangement links TRBV19 to TRBJ2-1; D is undetermined. The CDR3 runs 17 residues. Per the germline V gene, CDR1 is LNHDA and CDR2 is SQIVND (reference sequence). Trimming removed 0 bases from V and 0 bases from J, with 12 bases in between. The CDR3 DNA is TGTGCCAGTAGTATAGATCGGAGACAAAGCTCCTACAATGAGCAGTTCTTC. Translated: CASSIDRRQSSYNEQFF.

CDR3 bases: TGTGCCAGCAGCCTCAAAGAGACCCAGTACTTC. Translation gives CASSLKETQYF. This chain joins TRBV7-9 and TRBJ2-5; no definite D call. Germline V gives CDR1 SEHNR, CDR2 FQNEAQ (reference sequence). The CDR3 is 11 residues long. The ends were cut back, 5 bases at V and 3 bases at J, with 4 bases in the middle.

The V gene is TRBV27, the J gene TRBJ1-1; a weak D match, TRBD1 (5 bases). V shed 5 bases and J shed 4 bases, with 17 bases lying between them. The CDR3 has 15 residues. CDR1 and CDR2 (germline): MNHEY, SMNVEV (reference sequence). This CDR3 reads CASSRRRQLGTEAFF. The CDR3 region has the DNA TGTGCCAGCAGTCGCAGACGACAGCTCGGCACTGAAGCTTTCTTT.

This chain connects TRBV6-5 to TRBJ1-1; maybe TRBD1 (5 bases). V was shortened by 2 bases and J by 6 bases, with 19 bases between the two germline ends. CDR3 length: 16 residues. Germline V gene data show CDR1 as MNHEY and CDR2 as SVGAGI. CDR3 sequence (DNA): TGTGCCAGCAGTTACGAGGGCAGGGCGTCTGGAGCTGAAGCTTTCTTT. Translation: CASSYEGRASGAEAFF.

This clone has only one observation. The CDR3 is CASSGTPTRAGGTEAFF. Written as DNA, the CDR3 is TGTGCCAGTAGCGGTACCCCAACGAGGGCCGGGGGTACTGAAGCTTTCTTT. The rearrangement uses TRBV19 and TRBJ1-1; D is perhaps TRBD1 (5 bases). V was clipped by 6 bases and J by 5 bases, with 25 bases between them. This CDR3 region has 17 residues. Germline assignment: CDR1 LNHDA and CDR2 SQIVND (reference sequence).

This chain uses TRBV27 with TRBJ2-2, with 7 bases identical to TRBD1. V shed 5 bases, J shed 5 bases, and the junction held 5 bases outside the gene matches. CDR3 length equals 14 residues. Looked up from germline, CDR1 is MNHEY and CDR2 is SMNVEV (reference sequence). The CDR3 nucleotides are TGTGCCAGCAGTCTACAGGGGAGAACCGGGGAGCTGTTTTTT. Residues: CASSLQGRTGELFF.

This sequence joins TRBV10-3 and TRBJ2-5; D ambiguous. V lost 10 bases to trimming and J lost 5 bases, with 11 bases between them. Germline values: CDR1 ENHRY, CDR2 SYGVKD. This CDR3 is 11 amino acids long. The CDR3 DNA reads as TGTGCCACTAAAGTGGGGGAGACCCAGTACTTC. Its protein product is CATKVGETQYF.

The chain uses TRBV7-9 and TRBJ2-1; 11 bases align to TRBD2. The CDR3 is 18 amino acids. Germline CDR1 and CDR2: SEHNR and FQNEAQ (reference sequence). The V segment lost 7 bases and the J segment 0 bases; nucleotides outside the gene matches: 11. The CDR3 protein is CASIKTGLAVSSYNEQFF. The CDR3 DNA reads as TGTGCCAGCATTAAAACGGGACTAGCGGTAAGCTCCTACAATGAGCAGTTCTTC.

The chain combines TRBV27 with TRBJ2-1; D possibly corresponds to TRBD1 (6 bases). The CDR3 sequence is 17 residues long. The V end lost 4 bases, the J end lost 6 bases, and 22 bases lay between the germline ends. From germline, CDR1 is MNHEY and CDR2 SMNVEV (reference sequence). CDR3 in amino acids: CASSSDRHEPFLNEQFF. CDR3 sequence (DNA): TGTGCCAGCAGTTCGGACAGACACGAGCCTTTCCTCAATGAGCAGTTCTTC.

This sequence joins TRBV18 and TRBJ1-1; no firm D call. V gave up 2 bases and J gave up 6 bases, with 16 bases separating them. This CDR3 region has 15 residues. CDR1 is KGHSH and CDR2 is LQKENI in the germline V gene. The CDR3 sequence is CASSPDSGVGPEAFF. The DNA of the CDR3 is TGTGCCAGCTCACCAGACTCGGGAGTTGGACCTGAAGCTTTCTTT.

The chain has TRBV5-6 and TRBJ2-1, with TRBD2 matching 9 bases. The V gene end was trimmed by 5 bases and the J gene end by 7 bases; junction bases not matched to a gene: 7. The CDR3 loop spans 14 amino acids. CDR1 and CDR2 from the germline V gene are SGHDT and YYEEEE. The CDR3 reads CASSRAGGGNEQFF. CDR3 sequence (DNA): TGTGCCAGCAGTCGAGCGGGAGGAGGTAATGAGCAGTTCTTC.

The V and J genes are TRBV7-2 and TRBJ1-5, with 7 bases aligning to TRBD1. CDR3 size: 13 residues. Trimming at V came to 5 bases and at J to 4 bases, leaving 2 bases not matched to a gene. Germline lookup yields CDR1 SGHTA and CDR2 FQGNSA. CDR3: CASSPGQNQPQHF. DNA of the CDR3: TGTGCCAGCAGCCCGGGACAGAATCAGCCCCAGCATTTT.

V and J are TRBV30 and TRBJ2-7; D might be TRBD1 (6 bases). CDR3 length equals 14 residues. The V and J ends lost 3 bases and 1 base respectively, with 13 bases between them. Germline V gives CDR1 GTSNPN, CDR2 SVGIG (reference sequence). CDR3 nucleotide sequence: TGTGCCTGGAGCCAGACAGGAGGATCCTACGAGCAGTACTTC. Protein product: CAWSQTGGSYEQYF.

The CDR3 bases are TGTGCCACAACGAGGAATAATTCACCCCTCCACTTT. Translation gives CATTRNNSPLHF. The chain employs TRBV28 and TRBJ1-6; D call uncertain. The CDR3 is 12 amino acids. CDR1 is MDHEN and CDR2 is SYDVKM in the germline V gene. Trimming pared 10 bases from V and 5 bases from J, leaving 9 bases between.

The chain couples TRBV19 to TRBJ1-2, with a weak D call TRBD1 (5 bases). This CDR3 contains 13 residues. V was cut by 5 bases and J by 4 bases, with 11 bases left in between. The germline V gene has CDR1 LNHDA and CDR2 SQIVND (reference sequence). CDR3 bases: TGTGCCAGTAGTCCGGGGACCATCTATGGCTACACCTTC. It specifies CASSPGTIYGYTF.

This clone was seen once. The chain combines TRBV7-3 with TRBJ1-2, with D possibly TRBD1 on 5 matching bases. Trimming cost V 5 bases and J 2 bases, with 9 bases left between them. The CDR3 length is 13 residues. Germline lookup yields CDR1 SGHTA and CDR2 FQGTGA. The CDR3 sequence is CASSADRNYGYTF. The CDR3 DNA reads TGTGCCAGCAGCGCCGACAGAAACTATGGCTACACCTTC.

The chain recombines TRBV5-5 with TRBJ2-7, with D unresolved. Germline CDR1 reads SGHKS; CDR2 reads YYEKEE (reference sequence). There are 15 residues in the CDR3. V shed 0 bases and J shed 7 bases, with 17 bases lying between them. The CDR3 region is CASSLVGRSSHEQYF. The CDR3 DNA reads TGTGCCAGCAGCTTGGTCGGACGGTCTTCCCATGAGCAGTACTTC.

The chain has TRBV6-5 and TRBJ2-7; D uncertain. The CDR3 has 14 residues. V lost 3 bases and J lost 5, with 14 bases in between. Per the germline V gene, CDR1 is MNHEY and CDR2 is SVGAGI. The CDR3 sequence is CASSYTFSVHEQYF. The CDR3, as DNA: TGTGCCAGCAGTTATACCTTCAGCGTCCACGAGCAGTACTTC.

This rearrangement joins TRBV6-5 to TRBJ2-7, with 9 bases that match TRBD1. The CDR3 is 15 amino acids. V lost 5 bases, J lost 1 base, and 6 bases stayed unmatched. Per germline, CDR1 MNHEY and CDR2 SVGAGI. CDR3 in amino acids: CASSPDRGGSYEQYF. CDR3 bases: TGTGCCAGCAGTCCTGACAGGGGGGGTTCCTACGAGCAGTACTTC.

V and J are TRBV28 and TRBJ1-2; 7 bases are a match to TRBD1. Losses at the gene ends were 6 bases for V and 4 bases for J; bases not matched to a gene: 8. Looked up from germline, CDR1 is MDHEN and CDR2 is SYDVKM. The CDR3 loop spans 14 amino acids. The CDR3 coding sequence is TGTGCCAGCAGGAAAACAGGGGTTATCTATGGCTACACCTTC. It is translated as CASRKTGVIYGYTF.

V is TRBV6-5 and J is TRBJ2-5; D is undetermined. The J call is in doubt because the DNA end fits TRBJ2-7 better. Germline assignment: CDR1 MNHEY and CDR2 SVGAGI. The CDR3 length is 13 residues. CDR3 bases: TGTGCCAGCAGTTACAAGCAAACCTACGAGCAGTACTTC. Translating it yields CASSYKQTYEQYF.